Below are 19 T cell receptor beta chains sequenced from a single sample in a study of cytomegalovirus exposure and HLA in healthy donors. PCR involved 60 Vbeta and 13 Jbeta primers. Assay: immunoSEQ multiplex PCR; the TCRdb copy retains only in-frame clones and omits some. The sample lists about 140,000 clones; over 70% were seen once. The sequenced material came from PBMCs. The receptors derive from a man in his forties in good health and CMV-seropositive.

This clone was recorded once. The chain combines TRBV6-1 with TRBJ1-3; the match to TRBD1 covers 9 bases. J gave up 1 base and V 0 bases, and 4 bases lay outside the gene matches. CDR1 is MNHNS, CDR2 SASEGT, per germline. This CDR3 region has 17 residues. CDR3 protein: CASSEATGGFSGNTIYF. In nucleotides, the CDR3 is TGTGCCAGCAGTGAAGCGACAGGGGGTTTTTCTGGAAACACCATATATTTT.

This sequence joins TRBV7-2 and TRBJ2-1, with 8 bases aligning to TRBD1. Germline V gene sequence: CDR1 SGHTA, CDR2 FQGNSA. The CDR3 spans 14 residues. J lost 9 bases, V lost 1 base, and 5 bases had no gene match. The CDR3 nucleotides are TGTGCCAGCAGCTTAGGGACAGGGCGGGCTGAGCAGTTCTTC. Translating it yields CASSLGTGRAEQFF.

This clone was recorded a few times. The chain's CDR3 is CASSPTSEIYEQYF. CDR3 coding DNA: TGTGCCAGCTCACCAACTAGCGAAATCTACGAGCAGTACTTC. This chain links TRBV18 with TRBJ2-7; 7 nucleotides match TRBD2. Trimming took 2 bases from V and 3 from J; bases not matched to a gene: 4. Germline V lookup: CDR1 KGHSH, CDR2 LQKENI. CDR3 length: 14 amino acids.

The genes are TRBV11-3 and TRBJ2-5; 9 bases line up with TRBD2. Germline V CDR1 and CDR2: SGHNT, YENEEA. CDR3 length: 17 residues. Germline trimming cut 5 bases from V and 0 bases from J; bases unmatched to any gene: 10. CDR3 bases: TGTGCCAGCAGCCCACAGCGGGAGGCCCTCTACCAAGAGACCCAGTACTTC. This translates into CASSPQREALYQETQYF. The full variable domain, completed using reference TRBV11-3 and TRBJ2-5, is EAGVVQSPRYKIIEKKQPVAFWCNPISGHNTLYWYLQNLGQGPELLIRYENEEAVDDSQLPKDRFSAERLKGVDSTLKIQPAELGDSAVYLCASSPQREALYQETQYFGPGTRLLVL.

Notes on this clone: One end of the junction fails to match germline, which may point to a read error. CDR3 sequence (DNA): TGTGCCAGCAGGGAAGGACAGGGCCATGGGGAGACCCAGTACTTC. Its translation: CASREGQGHGETQYF. The chain uses TRBV6-1 and TRBJ2-5; 8 nucleotides align to TRBD1. The CDR3 has 15 amino acids. CDR1 MNHNS and CDR2 SASEGT come from the germline V gene.

This chain uses TRBV5-6 with TRBJ2-1, with D tentatively TRBD1 (6 bases). The CDR3 contains 14 residues. The V end was cut by 6 bases, the J end by 4 bases, with 14 bases between. Per the germline V gene, CDR1 is SGHDT and CDR2 is YYEEEE. This chain's CDR3 is CASIPWGRYNEQFF. The CDR3, as DNA: TGTGCCAGCATTCCTTGGGGGCGGTACAATGAGCAGTTCTTC.

V and J are TRBV6-1 and TRBJ2-5; 11 nucleotides agree with TRBD2. The length of the CDR3 is 15 residues. V shed 1 base and J 2 bases; nucleotides not matched to a gene: 0. Per germline, CDR1 MNHNS and CDR2 SASEGT. In DNA, the CDR3 is TGTGCCAGCAGTGAAGTAGCGGGGGGGCAAGAGACCCAGTACTTC. Its protein product is CASSEVAGGQETQYF.

This clone was picked up one time. The J gene is TRBJ2-5, the V gene TRBV4-1; TRBD2 is a possible D gene (6 bases). CDR1 is MGHRA and CDR2 is YSYEKL in the germline V gene. CDR3 length: 15 residues. Trimming removed 1 base at V and 3 bases at J, with 12 bases between. For the CDR3, the DNA is TGCGCCAGCAGCCAAGCGGGGAGGCTAGAAGAGACCCAGTACTTC. Translated: CASSQAGRLEETQYF.

The CDR3 coding sequence is TGCGCCAGCAGCGCGGACAGGGCTCTCCCCCAATGGGCTTTCTTT. The encoded protein is CASSADRALPQWAFF. This chain links TRBV5-1 with TRBJ1-1, with TRBD1 matching over 8 bases. Germline assignment: CDR1 SGHRS and CDR2 YFSETQ. The CDR3 spans 15 residues. V gave up 4 bases and J gave up 11 bases; unmatched junction bases: 16.

The rearrangement joins TRBV2 to TRBJ2-7, with 12 nucleotides matching TRBD2. V dropped 8 bases and J dropped 7; count of bases not matched to a gene: 9. This CDR3 has 14 residues. CDR1 SNHLY and CDR2 FYNNEI come from the germline V gene. In nucleotides, the CDR3 is TGTGCCAGCCTTCCCGACGGACTAGCGGGGGAGCAGTACTTC. Translating gives CASLPDGLAGEQYF.

This clone was counted between two and nine times. This chain links TRBV19 with TRBJ1-2; D is uncertain. The V and J ends lost 5 bases and 2 bases respectively, with 9 bases between them. CDR1 is LNHDA and CDR2 is SQIVND in the germline V gene (reference sequence). There are 13 residues in the CDR3. The CDR3 loop reads CASSREQNYGYTF. The CDR3 DNA is TGTGCCAGTAGTCGTGAACAGAACTATGGCTACACCTTC.

The chain has TRBV7-2 and TRBJ2-2, with TRBD1 matching 9 bases. The V and J ends lost 11 bases and 6 bases, in that order; junction bases with no gene match: 10. CDR1 is SGHTA and CDR2 is FQGNSA in the germline V gene. This CDR3 region has 14 residues. DNA for the CDR3: TGTGCCGGAAGGGGACAGGGTGTCGCCGGGGAGCTGTTTTTT. Protein sequence: CAGRGQGVAGELFF.

V gene TRBV10-3 combines with J gene TRBJ2-3; D is undetermined. The CDR3 loop spans 11 amino acids. Trimming stripped 6 bases from V and 3 bases from J, with 4 bases between. Germline values: CDR1 ENHRY, CDR2 SYGVKD. The CDR3 nucleotides read TGTGCCATCAGCGGGACAGATACGCAGTATTTT. This codes for CAISGTDTQYF.

This CDR3 is CAISPEGGVTEAFF. The CDR3 DNA reads as TGTGCCATCAGCCCGGAAGGGGGGGTGACTGAAGCTTTCTTT. J is TRBJ1-1 and V is TRBV10-3; D may be TRBD1 (6 bases). This CDR3 is built from 14 residues. CDR1 and CDR2 (germline): ENHRY, SYGVKD. Trimming left V 6 bases short and J 5 bases short, with 16 bases between.

The chain uses TRBV6-6 and TRBJ2-2; D is perhaps TRBD1 (5 bases). This CDR3 spans 14 amino acids. V lost 4 bases, J lost 0 bases, and 6 bases lay in between. Germline CDR1 MNHNY, CDR2 SVGAGI (reference sequence). CDR3 bases: TGTGCCAGCAGTTGGACACCGAACACCGGGGAGCTGTTTTTT. Amino acids: CASSWTPNTGELFF.

This clone was counted a few times. Here the CDR3 DNA reads TGTGCCAGCAGGATGGGTAGCGGCACAGATACGCAGTATTTT. It yields the protein CASRMGSGTDTQYF. V usage is TRBV2 and J usage is TRBJ2-3, with D possibly TRBD2 on 5 matching bases. V was cut by 6 bases and J by 1 base, with 11 bases left in between. Germline V CDR1 and CDR2: SNHLY, FYNNEI. The CDR3 contains 14 residues.

The J gene is TRBJ2-1, the V gene TRBV6-4; TRBD2 might be the D (5 bases). The V end lost 3 bases, the J end lost 2 bases, and 8 bases lay between the germline ends. Germline assignment: CDR1 MRHNA and CDR2 SNTAGT. CDR3 size: 14 residues. The CDR3 region has the DNA TGTGCCAGCAGTGAGGAGGAAACCTACAATGAGCAGTTCTTC. It translates to CASSEEETYNEQFF.

This clone was observed a single time. The chain has TRBV6-5 and TRBJ1-5, with 9 bases aligning to TRBD1. This CDR3 has 13 amino acids. The V gene's germline CDR1 is MNHEY and CDR2 SVGAGI. With V trimmed by 6 bases and J by 6 bases, 3 bases remained unmatched. CDR3: CASSQGQGQPQHF. The CDR3 DNA reads as TGTGCCAGCAGCCAGGGACAGGGTCAGCCCCAGCATTTT.

V and J are TRBV7-9 and TRBJ2-7; D might be TRBD1 (6 bases). Trimming stripped 3 bases from V and 13 bases from J, with 19 bases between. This CDR3 contains 13 residues. Per germline, CDR1 SEHNR and CDR2 FQNEAQ (reference sequence). For the CDR3, the DNA is TGTGCCAGCAGCTTCAGCCCACAGGGAAGTGTATACTTC. This encodes CASSFSPQGSVYF.